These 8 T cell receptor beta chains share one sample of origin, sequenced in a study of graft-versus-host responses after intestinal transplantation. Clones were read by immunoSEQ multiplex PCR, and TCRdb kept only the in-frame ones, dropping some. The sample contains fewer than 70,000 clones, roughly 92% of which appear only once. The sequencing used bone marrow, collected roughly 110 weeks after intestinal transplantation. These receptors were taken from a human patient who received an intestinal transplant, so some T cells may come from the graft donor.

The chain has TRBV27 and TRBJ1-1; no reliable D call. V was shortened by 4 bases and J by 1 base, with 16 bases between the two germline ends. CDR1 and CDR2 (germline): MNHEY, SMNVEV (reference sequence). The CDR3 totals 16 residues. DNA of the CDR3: TGTGCCAGCAGTTCGCGGGAGGCGGCAACGAACACTGAAGCTTTCTTT. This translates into CASSSREAATNTEAFF.

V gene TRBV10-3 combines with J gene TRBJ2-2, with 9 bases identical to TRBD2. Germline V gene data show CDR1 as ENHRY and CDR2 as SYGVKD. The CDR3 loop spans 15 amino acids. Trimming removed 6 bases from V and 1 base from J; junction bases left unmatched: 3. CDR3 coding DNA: TGTGCCATCAGAGTAGCGGGGGAGAACACCGGGGAGCTGTTTTTT. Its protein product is CAIRVAGENTGELFF.

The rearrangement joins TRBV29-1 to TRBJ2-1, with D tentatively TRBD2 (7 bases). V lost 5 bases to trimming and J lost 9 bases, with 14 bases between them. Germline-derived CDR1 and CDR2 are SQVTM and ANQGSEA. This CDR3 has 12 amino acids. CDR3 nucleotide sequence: TGCAGCGTTCCGAAGGGGGGGACTGAGCAGTTCTTC. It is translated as CSVPKGGTEQFF.

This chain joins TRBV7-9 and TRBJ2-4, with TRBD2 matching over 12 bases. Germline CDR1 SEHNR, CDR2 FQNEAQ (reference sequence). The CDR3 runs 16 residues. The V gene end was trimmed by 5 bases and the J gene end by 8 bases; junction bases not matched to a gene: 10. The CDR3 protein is CASSVLAGGPEDIQYF. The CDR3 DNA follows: TGTGCCAGCAGCGTCCTAGCGGGAGGGCCTGAAGACATTCAGTACTTC.

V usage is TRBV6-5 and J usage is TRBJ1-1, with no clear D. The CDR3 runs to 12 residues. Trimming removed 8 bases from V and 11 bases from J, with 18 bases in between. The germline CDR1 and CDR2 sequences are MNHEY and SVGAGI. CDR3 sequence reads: CASGQDPIGAFF. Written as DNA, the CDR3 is TGTGCCAGCGGGCAGGACCCGATTGGGGCTTTCTTT.

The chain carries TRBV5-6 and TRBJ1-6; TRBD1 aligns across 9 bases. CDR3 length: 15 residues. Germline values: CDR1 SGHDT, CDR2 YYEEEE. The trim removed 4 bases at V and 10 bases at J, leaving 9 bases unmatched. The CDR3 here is CASSTEYRGHSPLHF. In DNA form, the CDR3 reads TGTGCCAGCAGCACCGAGTACAGGGGGCACTCACCCCTCCACTTT. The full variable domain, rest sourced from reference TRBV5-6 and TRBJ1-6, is DAGVTQSPTHLIKTRGQQVTLRCSPKSGHDTVSWYQQALGQGPQFIFQYYEEEERQRGNFPDRFSGHQFPNYSSELNVNALLLGDSALYLCASSTEYRGHSPLHFGNGTRLTVT.

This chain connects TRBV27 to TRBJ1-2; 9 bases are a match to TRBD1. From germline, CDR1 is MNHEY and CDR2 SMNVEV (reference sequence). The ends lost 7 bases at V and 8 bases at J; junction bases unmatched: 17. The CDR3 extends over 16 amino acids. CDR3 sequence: CASNPARDRVPGGYTF. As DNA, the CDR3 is TGTGCCAGCAATCCGGCCCGGGACAGGGTGCCCGGGGGCTACACCTTC.

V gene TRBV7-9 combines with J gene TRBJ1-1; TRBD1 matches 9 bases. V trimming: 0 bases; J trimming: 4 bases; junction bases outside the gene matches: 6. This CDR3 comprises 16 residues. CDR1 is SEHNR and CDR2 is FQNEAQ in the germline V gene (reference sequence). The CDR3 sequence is CASSLAFGTGITEAFF. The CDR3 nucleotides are TGTGCCAGCAGCTTAGCGTTTGGGACAGGGATCACTGAAGCTTTCTTT.